These 8 T cell receptor beta chains were all obtained from the same sample, sequenced in a study of blood T cell repertoires in COVID-19. Assay used: immunoSEQ multiplex PCR; TCRdb lists only in-frame clones, some missing. Among 200,000 to 250,000 clones listed, about 82% were seen once. Sequenced: PBMCs or T cells enriched from blood (not recorded which). The receptors shown here come from a woman between 45 and 60 years old with acute COVID-19.

This clone was seen a handful of times. The chain is built from TRBV6-5 and TRBJ1-2; D might be TRBD1 (6 bases). V was pared by 8 bases and J by 8 bases, with 15 bases between. CDR1 and CDR2 from the germline V gene are MNHEY and SVGAGI. This CDR3 spans 12 amino acids. The CDR3 DNA follows: TGTGCCAGCTCGGGACAAGGGGAAGGCTACACCTTC. Translating it yields CASSGQGEGYTF.

The chain uses TRBV7-3 and TRBJ1-6, with D tentatively TRBD1 (5 bases). The germline V gene encodes CDR1 SGHTA and CDR2 FQGTGA. V was pared by 6 bases and J by 8 bases, with 11 bases between. The CDR3 spans 13 residues. The DNA for the CDR3 is TGTGCCAGCAGTCTAGACAGCGATTCACCCCTCCACTTT. It is translated as CASSLDSDSPLHF.

The V call is TRBV5-5, the J call TRBJ2-1, with 8 positions matching TRBD2. The CDR3 loop spans 15 amino acids. Trimming cost V 3 bases and J 9 bases; bases outside gene matches: 11. Germline values: CDR1 SGHKS, CDR2 YYEKEE (reference sequence). The chain's CDR3 is CASSSSGGPAGEQFF. For the CDR3, the DNA is TGTGCCAGCAGCTCAAGCGGGGGCCCCGCGGGTGAGCAGTTCTTC.

In its sample, this clone was seen once. The rearrangement links TRBV5-1 to TRBJ2-7, with D perhaps TRBD1 (6 bases). Germline V gene sequence: CDR1 SGHRS, CDR2 YFSETQ. Trimming took 1 base from V and 0 from J, leaving 11 bases between them. This CDR3 comprises 15 residues. CDR3 sequence: CASSLWGQSSYEQYF. The CDR3 nucleotides are TGCGCCAGCAGCTTGTGGGGGCAAAGCTCCTACGAGCAGTACTTC.

The rearrangement uses TRBV27 and TRBJ1-6; D unclear. Per germline, CDR1 MNHEY and CDR2 SMNVEV (reference sequence). Trimming removed 5 bases from V and 0 bases from J, with 5 bases in between. This CDR3 has 14 residues. In DNA form, the CDR3 reads TGTGCCAGCAGTGCTAGCTCCTATAATTCACCCCTCCACTTT. Translation gives CASSASSYNSPLHF.

The chain has TRBV11-2 and TRBJ1-5; 10 bases agree with TRBD1. Germline CDR1 and CDR2: SGHAT and FQNNGV. V was pared by 4 bases and J by 7 bases, with 7 bases of the junction left unmatched. The CDR3 runs 15 residues. CDR3 DNA: TGTGCCAGCAGCTCTGAGGACAGGGGGACCCAGCCCCAGCATTTT. Translation gives CASSSEDRGTQPQHF.

The rearrangement joins TRBV10-3 to TRBJ1-5; 11 nucleotides match TRBD1. The V and J ends lost 10 bases and 5 bases, in that order; junction bases with no gene match: 7. The germline V gene has CDR1 ENHRY and CDR2 SYGVKD. The CDR3 sequence is 14 residues long. The CDR3 DNA is TGTGCCACCACGGAGGGACAGGGGGATCAGCCCCAGCATTTT. Encoded protein: CATTEGQGDQPQHF.

This chain connects TRBV2 to TRBJ2-2, with a tentative D call TRBD1 (5 bases). The CDR3 runs to 13 residues. The germline CDR1 and CDR2 sequences are SNHLY and FYNNEI. V was shortened by 8 bases and J by 2 bases, with 9 bases between the two germline ends. The CDR3 reads CASEDTNTGELFF. Here the CDR3 DNA reads TGTGCCAGCGAGGACACCAACACCGGGGAGCTGTTTTTT.